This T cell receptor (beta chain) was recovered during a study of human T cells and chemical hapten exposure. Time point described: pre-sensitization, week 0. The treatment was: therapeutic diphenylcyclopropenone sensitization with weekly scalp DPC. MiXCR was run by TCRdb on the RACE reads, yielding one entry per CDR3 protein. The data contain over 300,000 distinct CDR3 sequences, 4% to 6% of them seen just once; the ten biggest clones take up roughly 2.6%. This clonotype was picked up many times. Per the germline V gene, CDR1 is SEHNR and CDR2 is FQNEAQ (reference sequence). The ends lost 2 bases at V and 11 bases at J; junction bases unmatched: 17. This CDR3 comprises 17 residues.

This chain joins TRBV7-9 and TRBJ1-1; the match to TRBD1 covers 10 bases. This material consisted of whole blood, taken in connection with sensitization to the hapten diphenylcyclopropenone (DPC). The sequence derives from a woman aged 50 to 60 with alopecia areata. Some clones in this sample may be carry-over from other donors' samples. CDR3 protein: CASSLSPDQDRGTMAFF. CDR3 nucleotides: TGTGCCAGCAGCTTAAGTCCCGATCAGGACAGGGGGACAATGGCTTTCTTT.